This record concerns one T cell receptor beta chain sequence. The antigen is not known. This sample is part of a study of T cell responses to AZD1222 COVID-19 vaccine. The trim removed 0 bases at V and 14 bases at J, leaving 8 bases unmatched. The CDR3 is made up of 14 amino acids. Germline assignment: CDR1 LGHDT and CDR2 YNNKEL (reference sequence). TCRdb keeps only in-frame clones here, not all; method: immunoSEQ multiplex PCR. The table records about 73,000 clones, about 91% of them present only once. Whole-study findings and limits: Unmutated variant regions are reportedly the target of nearly half of TCRs that are spike-specific. There were mostly white British donors and more females than males, and clonal diversity was possibly underestimated.

The receptor comes from an adult in good health. The sample was peripheral blood, taken on day 0 of AZD1222 vaccination. V is TRBV3-1 (or the pseudogene TRBV3-2) and J is TRBJ2-1; 9 bases match TRBD2. DNA for the CDR3: TGTGCCAGCAGCCAAGATCCGGTGGGGACTAGCAAGTTCTTC. As protein: CASSQDPVGTSKFF.